This entry features one T cell receptor (beta chain) sequence. The antigen is unknown. The method was immunoSEQ multiplex PCR; TCRdb's version includes in-frame clones alone and lacks a portion of them. The sample lists 650,000 to 700,000 clones, about 92% occurring once. The entry originates in a study of shared clonotypes between healthy human individuals. The study's findings and limits: Only blood was sampled, and tissue TCR repertoires likely differ from blood ones.

Trimming pared 2 bases from V and 6 bases from J, leaving 8 bases between. CDR1 and CDR2 from the germline V gene are KGHSH and LQKENI. There are 13 residues in the CDR3. The chain carries TRBV18 and TRBJ2-1; the D gene is possibly TRBD2 (6 bases). Material: memory CD8+ T cells from PBMCs. Subset described: CD45RO+ cells pooled with CCR7-negative TemRA cells. The TCR was taken from a man in his late teens or twenties in good health. Some clones in this sample may be carry-over from other donors' samples. CDR3 coding DNA: TGTGCCAGCTCACCAGGTAGCGGCAATGAGCAGTTCTTC. As protein: CASSPGSGNEQFF.